Shown below are 21 T cell receptor beta chains from a single sample sequenced in a study of T cell repertoires in cytomegalovirus infection. No antigens are known for them. One entry per CDR3 protein results from TCRdb running MiXCR on the reads. The data hold around 570,000 distinct CDR3 sequences, with over 35% observed a single time. The specimen was cultured PBMCs, collected from culture after CMV antigen stimulation. These receptors originate from a human donor in good health (CMV status not recorded). Some clones in this sample may be carry-over from other donors' samples.

This clonotype occurred a few times. The chain employs TRBV28 and TRBJ2-5, with a possible D match to TRBD1 (6 bases). Per germline, CDR1 MDHEN and CDR2 SYDVKM. V lost 6 bases and J 1 base, leaving 15 bases between the germline ends. This CDR3 region has 15 residues. CDR3 bases: TGTGCCAGCAGGGATTTAGGACAGCTCCAAGAGACCCAGTACTTC. Amino acid sequence: CASRDLGQLQETQYF.

This clonotype was counted between two and nine times. The CDR3 DNA follows: TGCAGTGCTAAGGAGGGGGCGGAGTGGACAGATACGCAGTATTTT. It encodes CSAKEGAEWTDTQYF. The V call is TRBV20-1, the J call TRBJ2-3; possible D gene TRBD1, 7 bases. Trimming left V 4 bases short and J 3 bases short, with 17 bases between. The CDR3 loop spans 15 amino acids. CDR1 is DFQATT, CDR2 SNEGSKA, per germline (reference sequence).

The chain has TRBV7-2 and TRBJ2-7, with 12 bases lining up with TRBD1. The CDR3 has 14 amino acids. V lost 6 bases to trimming and J lost 5 bases; unmatched junction nucleotides: 5. Per germline, CDR1 SGHTA and CDR2 FQGNSA. In nucleotides, the CDR3 is TGTGCCAGCAGTTCCGGGACAGGGGGCGACGAGCAGTACTTC. This translates into CASSSGTGGDEQYF.

This clonotype has ten or more counts. The CDR3 DNA reads TGTGCCAGCAGTGTTTCGACAGGGGGCGGGAATCAGCCCCAGCATTTT. It yields the protein CASSVSTGGGNQPQHF. The V and J genes are TRBV6-1 and TRBJ1-5; 10 positions match TRBD1. V gave up 4 bases and J gave up 4 bases; unmatched junction bases: 7. The germline CDR1 and CDR2 sequences are MNHNS and SASEGT. This CDR3 has 16 residues.

The chain carries TRBV6-1 and TRBJ2-3, with no clear D. Germline V gene lookup returns CDR1 MNHNS and CDR2 SASEGT. V was pared by 1 base and J by 0 bases, with 5 bases between. The CDR3 consists of 14 residues. CDR3: CASSEVLSTDTQYF. DNA for the CDR3: TGTGCCAGCAGTGAAGTGCTCAGCACAGATACGCAGTATTTT.

J is TRBJ1-6 and V is TRBV7-2, with D possibly being TRBD1 (5 bases). This CDR3 is 16 amino acids long. Trimming shortened V by 4 bases and J by 6 bases, and 16 bases separated the two germline ends. The germline CDR1 and CDR2 sequences are SGHTA and FQGNSA. This chain's CDR3 is CASSSDKRASNSPLHF. CDR3 DNA sequence: TGTGCCAGCAGCTCGGACAAGAGAGCGAGTAATTCACCCCTCCACTTT.

This clonotype occurred many times. J is TRBJ1-2 and V is TRBV7-2; D gene unclear. Germline loops: CDR1 SGHTA, CDR2 FQGNSA. The V end was cut by 1 base, the J end by 7 bases, with 13 bases between. This CDR3 spans 14 amino acids. CDR3 nucleotides: TGTGCCAGCAGCTTAGGTGGTAACTCTGGTGGCTACACCTTC. Amino acid sequence: CASSLGGNSGGYTF.

The chain has TRBV27 and TRBJ1-4; D may be TRBD1 (5 bases). CDR1 and CDR2 (germline): MNHEY, SMNVEV (reference sequence). The CDR3 covers 15 residues. Between the trimmed V and J ends, which lost 6 bases and 3 bases, there was a span of 14 bases. The chain's CDR3 is CASSLSRESNEKLFF. DNA for the CDR3: TGTGCCAGCAGCCTTAGCAGGGAGTCTAATGAAAAACTGTTTTTT.

This clonotype was picked up a small number of times. This sequence joins TRBV7-2 and TRBJ2-7, with D possibly TRBD2 on 6 matching bases. The CDR3 spans 12 residues. Trimming stripped 5 bases from V and 7 bases from J, with 12 bases between. CDR1 is SGHTA and CDR2 is FQGNSA in the germline V gene. The CDR3 here is CASSPSGREQYF. The CDR3 DNA is TGTGCCAGCAGCCCCTCGGGGAGGGAGCAGTACTTC.

V usage is TRBV28 and J usage is TRBJ1-1; D remains unclear. Germline lookup yields CDR1 MDHEN and CDR2 SYDVKM. V shed 8 bases and J shed 5 bases, with 18 bases lying between them. The CDR3 length is 14 residues. The CDR3 DNA sequence: TGTGCCAGCGGCCCGAATTGGGGAAGGACTGAAGCTTTCTTT. Protein sequence: CASGPNWGRTEAFF. The full variable domain, in which reference TRBV28 and TRBJ1-1 provide the parts outside the CDR3, is DVKVTQSSRYLVKRTGEKVFLECVQDMDHENMFWYRQDPGLGLRLIYFSYDVKMKEKGDIPEGYSVSREKKERFSLILESASTNQTSMYLCASGPNWGRTEAFFGQGTRLTVV.

The genes are TRBV4-2 and TRBJ2-1; TRBD1 agrees at 8 bases. The J segment lost 2 bases and the V segment lost 2 bases, leaving 5 bases of the junction unmatched. The germline V gene has CDR1 LGHNA and CDR2 YNFKEQ. The CDR3 is 16 residues long. CDR3 DNA: TGTGCCAGCAGCCAACCCGACAGGGGCACCTACAATGAGCAGTTCTTC. Its protein product is CASSQPDRGTYNEQFF.

The chain recombines TRBV4-1 with TRBJ2-1, with D possibly matching TRBD2 (6 bases). V lost 5 bases and J lost 6, with 17 bases in between. The CDR3 sequence is 15 residues long. CDR1 and CDR2 from the germline V gene are MGHRA and YSYEKL. CDR3 sequence reads: CASSGGVWGLNEQFF. CDR3 DNA: TGCGCCAGCAGCGGCGGGGTGTGGGGACTCAATGAGCAGTTCTTC.

This clonotype appeared a few times. The chain carries TRBV10-3 and TRBJ2-1; tentatively, D is TRBD2 (5 bases). CDR1 and CDR2 from the germline V gene are ENHRY and SYGVKD. V lost 10 bases, J lost 7 bases, and 17 bases lay in between. This CDR3 has 13 residues. The CDR3 DNA reads as TGTGCCACATTGCCGGACTGGACGAATGAGCAGTTCTTC. It codes for CATLPDWTNEQFF.

This clonotype came up a few times. The gene calls are TRBV7-2 and TRBJ2-3; 9 positions agree with TRBD2. The CDR3 contains 17 residues. From germline, CDR1 is SGHTA and CDR2 FQGNSA. V lost 8 bases, J lost 0 bases, and 12 bases stayed unmatched. CDR3 amino acids: CASGSRGGQTSTDTQYF. CDR3 DNA: TGTGCCAGCGGTTCGCGGGGGGGTCAAACTAGCACAGATACGCAGTATTTT.

CDR3 protein: CASSLSRGGPYEQYF. CDR3 in DNA: TGTGCCAGCAGCTTATCACGGGGGGGCCCCTACGAGCAGTACTTC. The rearrangement uses TRBV7-2 and TRBJ2-7; 8 bases align to TRBD2. Germline lookup yields CDR1 SGHTA and CDR2 FQGNSA. The CDR3 is made up of 15 amino acids. Losses at the gene ends were 2 bases for V and 2 bases for J; bases not matched to a gene: 5.

V and J are TRBV6-6 and TRBJ2-5; a possible D gene is TRBD1 (6 bases). This CDR3 has 15 residues. Germline V gives CDR1 MNHNY, CDR2 SVGAGI (reference sequence). The V end was cut by 0 bases, the J end by 5 bases, with 13 bases between. The CDR3, as DNA: TGTGCCAGCAGTTACTCGACTGGGGGCATGGAGACCCAGTACTTC. Its protein product is CASSYSTGGMETQYF.

This clonotype has more than one count but fewer than ten. The chain uses TRBV7-2 and TRBJ2-5; 7 nucleotides agree with TRBD1. The CDR3 has 13 amino acids. Germline CDR1 and CDR2: SGHTA and FQGNSA. Trimming removed 8 bases from V and 4 bases from J; junction bases left unmatched: 7. This CDR3 is CASAARGRETQYF. In DNA form, the CDR3 reads TGTGCCAGCGCAGCCAGGGGGAGAGAGACCCAGTACTTC.

The rearrangement uses TRBV6-5 and TRBJ1-6; weak D call: TRBD1 (5 bases). CDR3 size: 14 residues. Germline CDR1 and CDR2: MNHEY and SVGAGI. Trimming cost V 1 base and J 9 bases, with 10 bases left between them. The CDR3 nucleotides are TGTGCCAGCAGTTACTGGGGAGGGGTTTCACCCCTCCACTTT. Translated: CASSYWGGVSPLHF.

V gene TRBV20-1 combines with J gene TRBJ2-5; 8 bases line up with TRBD2. This CDR3 comprises 18 residues. J lost 5 bases, V lost 0 bases, and 17 bases had no gene match. In germline, CDR1 is DFQATT, CDR2 SNEGSKA (reference sequence). CDR3 sequence: CSARDFLAGGDRSETQYF. The CDR3 nucleotides are TGCAGTGCTAGAGATTTCCTAGCGGGCGGTGACAGGTCGGAGACCCAGTACTTC.

The chain combines TRBV7-9 with TRBJ2-5, with a weak D call TRBD2 (5 bases). Germline V gives CDR1 SEHNR, CDR2 FQNEAQ (reference sequence). The CDR3 has 15 amino acids. The V and J ends lost 1 base and 9 bases respectively, with 18 bases between them. In nucleotides, the CDR3 is TGTGCCAGCAGCTTAGAGTCAGCTCGGGGAAAGGCCCAGTACTTC. This codes for CASSLESARGKAQYF.

The CDR3 nucleotides read TGCAGTGCTAGAGCAGGGTATAGCAATCAGCCCCAGCATTTT. Translated: CSARAGYSNQPQHF. This sequence joins TRBV20-1 and TRBJ1-5, with D maybe TRBD1 (5 bases). From germline, CDR1 is DFQATT and CDR2 SNEGSKA (reference sequence). This CDR3 is 14 amino acids long. The germline V and J ends were trimmed by 1 base and 0 bases, with 7 bases remaining between them.